Listed below are T cell receptor beta chains from one sample, sequenced in a study of cytomegalovirus exposure and HLA in healthy donors. TCRdb's copy holds only in-frame clones and misses some; the assay was immunoSEQ multiplex PCR. Among some 140,000 clones listed, approximately 87% were seen once. Sequencing was performed on PBMCs. The receptors were sampled from a woman aged 25 to 39 in good health and CMV-seronegative. CDR3s include the opening cysteine and the closing phenylalanine or tryptophan. A D gene is named only where the DNA matches it firmly. A clone size is listed for some rows: how often the clone was seen (once, few, many), or a class if it is expanded.

TRBV7-9	.	TRBJ2-3	.	CASSLGAYASTDTQYF	TGTGCCAGCAGCTTAGGGGCATATGCTAGCACAGATACGCAGTATTTT
TRBV7-9	.	TRBJ2-7	.	CSSRTTGFYEQYF	TGTTCCAGCAGAACCACAGGGTTCTACGAGCAGTACTTC
TRBV4-1	TRBD1	TRBJ1-2	.	CASRDRGTYGYTF	TGCGCCAGCCGGGACAGGGGAACTTATGGCTACACCTTC
TRBV28	TRBD2	TRBJ2-3	.	CASSPGTSFLADTQYF	TGTGCCAGCAGCCCTGGGACTAGCTTTCTCGCAGATACGCAGTATTTT
TRBV11-2	TRBD2	TRBJ2-3	.	CASSLDLAGGTDTQYF	TGTGCCAGCAGCTTAGATCTAGCGGGGGGAACAGATACGCAGTATTTT
TRBV13	TRBD2	TRBJ2-1	.	CASSLGVLANDGEQFF	TGTGCCAGCAGCTTAGGCGTACTAGCGAACGACGGTGAGCAGTTCTTC
TRBV28	.	TRBJ2-2	.	CASSLSLAGKGAGELFF	TGTGCCAGCAGTTTAAGTTTGGCAGGGAAGGGGGCCGGGGAGCTGTTTTTT
TRBV19	.	TRBJ1-5	.	CASSISGWGDQPQHF	TGTGCCAGTAGTATCTCGGGATGGGGGGATCAGCCCCAGCATTTT
TRBV18	.	TRBJ1-2	.	CASSPSAQQDYGYTF	TGTGCCAGCTCACCGTCAGCACAGCAGGACTATGGCTACACCTTC
TRBV7-2	TRBD1	TRBJ2-4	.	CASSPGRDRVENIQYF	TGTGCCAGCAGCCCAGGGCGGGACAGGGTTGAAAACATTCAGTACTTC
TRBV6-6	.	TRBJ2-5	.	CASSRAGDQETQYF	TGTGCCAGCAGTCGAGCGGGTGACCAAGAGACCCAGTACTTC
TRBV7-8	.	TRBJ2-7	.	CASSLRVTGLEQYF	TGTGCCAGCAGCTTACGGGTCACAGGGCTCGAGCAGTACTTC
TRBV19	TRBD2	TRBJ2-1	.	CASSASSGSYSYNEQFF	TGTGCCAGTAGTGCCTCTAGCGGGAGTTACTCCTACAATGAGCAGTTCTTC
TRBV4-1	.	TRBJ2-4	.	CASSWDNGNIQYF	TGCGCCAGCAGCTGGGACAACGGGAACATTCAGTACTTC
TRBV7-9	.	TRBJ2-5	.	CASSLGLGGAETQYF	TGTGCCAGCAGCTTGGGGTTGGGAGGAGCAGAGACCCAGTACTTC
TRBV7-9	TRBD2	TRBJ2-7	.	CASSLGPGLAGGLYEQYF	TGTGCCAGCAGCTTAGGCCCGGGACTAGCGGGGGGCCTTTACGAGCAGTACTTC
TRBV7-2	TRBD1	TRBJ1-5	.	CASSRDRDSQPQHF	TGTGCCAGCAGCCGGGACAGGGATTCTCAGCCCCAGCATTTT
TRBV27	.	TRBJ1-4	.	CASTSRGRPTNEKLFF	TGTGCCAGCACTTCGAGGGGGAGACCAACTAATGAAAAACTGTTTTTT
TRBV7-6	.	TRBJ2-7	once	CASSAGQTSYEQYF	TGTGCCAGCAGCGCGGGACAGACCTCCTACGAGCAGTACTTC
TRBV7-2	.	TRBJ2-7	.	CASSLRTGRGEQYF	TGTGCCAGCAGCTTACGTACAGGGAGGGGCGAGCAGTACTTC
TRBV7-8	.	TRBJ1-4	.	CASSKQHRVEYGEKLFF	TGTGCCAGCAGCAAGCAACACAGGGTTGAGTATGGTGAAAAACTGTTTTTT
TRBV6-6	.	TRBJ1-1	.	CASSYQEVEAFF	TGTGCCAGCAGTTACCAGGAAGTAGAAGCTTTCTTT
TRBV28	.	TRBJ1-2	.	CAIPGRPGDGYTF	TGTGCCATCCCGGGACGCCCAGGGGATGGCTACACCTTC
TRBV5-8	TRBD1	TRBJ2-2	.	CASSQKLTGTGTGELFF	TGTGCCAGCAGCCAAAAACTAACCGGGACAGGGACCGGGGAGCTGTTTTTT
TRBV28	TRBD1	TRBJ2-7	.	CASSLRQGWTAEQYF	TGTGCCAGCAGTCTTAGACAGGGGTGGACTGCCGAGCAGTACTTC
TRBV7-2	TRBD1	TRBJ2-1	once	CASSFPGQGKYVSYNEQFF	TGTGCCAGCAGCTTCCCGGGACAGGGGAAATATGTCTCCTACAATGAGCAGTTCTTC
TRBV7-9	.	TRBJ2-3	.	CASSQGILDTQYF	TGTGCCAGCAGCCAGGGCATATTGGATACGCAGTATTTT
TRBV19	TRBD2	TRBJ2-1	.	CASSFRDRTSGYPYNEQFF	TGTGCCAGTAGTTTCAGGGACAGGACTAGCGGGTACCCCTACAATGAGCAGTTCTTC
TRBV28	.	TRBJ1-2	.	CASSLGRSSYGYTF	TGTGCCAGCAGTTTAGGCAGATCCAGTTATGGCTACACCTTC
TRBV5-6	TRBD1	TRBJ1-6	.	CASSWGQPNSPLHF	TGTGCCAGCAGCTGGGGACAGCCTAATTCACCCCTCCACTTT
TRBV19	.	TRBJ2-1	.	CASSIGERAFYNEQFF	TGTGCCAGTAGTATAGGGGAGCGGGCGTTCTACAATGAGCAGTTCTTC
TRBV6-1	TRBD1	TRBJ1-5	.	CASRANRGDQPQHF	TGTGCCAGCAGGGCGAACAGGGGGGATCAGCCCCAGCATTTT
TRBV9	.	TRBJ2-7	.	CASSASGHPSYEQYF	TGTGCCAGCAGCGCCTCGGGACATCCGTCCTACGAGCAGTACTTC
TRBV2	TRBD2	TRBJ2-1	.	CASTPFGRSEQFF	TGTGCCAGCACCCCATTCGGGAGGTCGGAGCAGTTCTTC
TRBV28	TRBD2	TRBJ2-5	.	CASSLRPAGVEETQYF	TGTGCCAGCAGTTTACGGCCAGCGGGAGTGGAAGAGACCCAGTACTTC
TRBV18	TRBD1	TRBJ2-1	.	CASSPPDRPVGEQFF	TGTGCCAGCTCACCACCGGACAGGCCGGTAGGTGAGCAGTTCTTC
TRBV2	TRBD1	TRBJ2-2	.	CASSEGTGRTGELFF	TGTGCCAGCAGTGAAGGGACAGGGCGGACCGGGGAGCTGTTTTTT
TRBV11-2	TRBD2	TRBJ2-3	.	CASSRRGLAADTQYF	TGTGCCAGCTCAAGGAGAGGACTAGCGGCAGATACGCAGTATTTT
TRBV6-1	.	TRBJ1-2	once	CASSETPRGAAGYTF	TGTGCCAGCAGTGAAACGCCCCGGGGGGCGGCTGGCTACACCTTC
TRBV6-1	.	TRBJ2-7	few	CASSEMAFPSYEQYF	TGTGCCAGCAGTGAAATGGCATTCCCCTCCTACGAGCAGTACTTC
TRBV11-3	.	TRBJ2-7	.	CASSVSRGDEQYF	TGTGCCAGCAGCGTTTCCAGGGGGGACGAGCAGTACTTC
TRBV4-1	TRBD1	TRBJ1-4	.	CASSQTGVPGEKLFF	TGCGCCAGCAGCCAGACAGGGGTCCCTGGGGAAAAACTGTTTTTT
TRBV28	.	TRBJ1-5	.	CASSEGQIINQPQHF	TGTGCCAGCAGCGAGGGTCAGATAATCAATCAGCCCCAGCATTTT
TRBV4-2	.	TRBJ2-7	.	CASSQVRETYEQYF	TGTGCCAGCAGCCAAGTGAGGGAAACCTACGAGCAGTACTTC
TRBV2	.	TRBJ2-2	.	CASYDTTGELFF	TGTGCCAGCTACGACACCACCGGGGAGCTGTTTTTT
TRBV9	TRBD2	TRBJ2-3	.	CASSVTSGSRTDTQYF	TGTGCCAGCAGCGTAACTAGCGGGAGCCGGACAGATACGCAGTATTTT
TRBV7-2	.	TRBJ1-2	.	CASSLMAGDDYGYTF	TGTGCCAGCAGCTTAATGGCAGGTGATGACTATGGCTACACCTTC
TRBV29-1	.	TRBJ2-7	.	CSVEEGDSYEQYF	TGCAGCGTTGAAGAAGGGGACTCCTACGAGCAGTACTTC
TRBV15	TRBD2	TRBJ2-7	.	CATSSGLAGGYEQYF	TGTGCCACCAGCAGTGGGCTAGCGGGGGGGTACGAGCAGTACTTC
TRBV6-5	TRBD1	TRBJ1-2	.	CASSYSKGQGLDGYTF	TGTGCCAGCAGTTACTCGAAGGGACAGGGACTCGATGGCTACACCTTC
TRBV4-2	TRBD2	TRBJ2-3	once	CASSQVAGVTDTQYF	TGTGCCAGCAGCCAAGTTGCGGGGGTCACAGATACGCAGTATTTT
TRBV7-2	TRBD2	TRBJ2-7	.	CASSLITSGMGEQYF	TGTGCCAGCAGCTTAATCACTAGCGGGATGGGTGAGCAGTACTTC
TRBV4-1	TRBD2	TRBJ2-5	.	CASSPPGLVGWVTLYF	TGCGCCAGCAGCCCCCCCGGACTAGTGGGTTGGGTGACCCTGTACTTC